This T cell receptor beta chain was sequenced during a study of Ad26.COV2.S vaccination and SARS-CoV-2 variants (dated by TCRdb to the early 2020s). About the full investigation: Vaccine-arm donors were drawn from COV1001, a multicentre, randomized, double-blind, placebo-controlled phase I-IIa trial of Ad26.COV2.S in healthy adults. Ad26.COV2.S was given intramuscularly at 5x10^10 or 1x10^11 viral particles, as a single shot or as two shots 56 days apart. Participants in the trial were split at random into five groups of five each, receiving low-dose or high-dose Ad26.COV2.S once or twice, or else placebo on both occasions. Investigators remained blinded to trial group allocation during experiments and outcome assessment. The TCR-sequenced set comprised approximately 32 samples: around 20 Ad26.COV2.S vaccine recipients, 5 placebo recipients and 8 SARS-CoV-2 convalescent individuals. The specificity and breadth of SARS-CoV-2-reactive T cell receptors after Ad26.COV2.S vaccination were assessed by TCRbeta repertoire sequencing.

Read against the paper, the sample's treatment or condition label means: around 19 received Ad26.COV2.S at low or high dose, single or two shots; about five received placebo; per-sample allocation not given. For vaccine and placebo recipients, the sequenced repertoires came from samples collected on day 63 after the first injection. In Cohort 1b, about 27 adults aged 18-55 years were enrolled at a single site in Boston, USA, between 29 July and 7 August 2020. Ad26.COV2.S was a replication-incompetent adenovirus type 26 vector that expressed a prefusion-stabilized SARS-CoV-2 spike protein derived from the original Wuhan strain. The full study reports these points: Vaccine and placebo recipients had similar non-spike TCR breadth, a finding consistent with the vaccine containing only spike. According to the authors, total T cell responses may have been underestimated by the TCR breadth and depth analyses. After vaccination, spike-specific CD8+ and CD4+ T cell responses were reported to show substantial breadth. The study lacked the statistical power to compare responses across vaccine doses or regimens. Spike-specific TCR breadth was higher in Ad26.COV2.S recipients than in placebo recipients (P = 0.0014).

The immunoSEQ Assay was used to sequence TCRbeta CDR3 regions. After extraction, genomic DNA underwent amplification by bias-controlled multiplex PCR, followed by high-throughput sequencing. Concerning the study's data processing: Collapsing and filtering of sequences were performed to quantify the absolute abundance of each unique TCRbeta CDR3 region. T cell fraction was estimated by normalizing TCRbeta template counts to usable DNA, with usable DNA measured through amplification of reference genes found in all nucleated cells. Repertoire TCRs were annotated as SARS-CoV-2-specific when V gene, CDR3 amino acid sequence and J gene were exactly matched to a known reactive TCR set. The reference SARS-CoV-2 TCR set was obtained from MIRA and was filtered for enrichment in COVID-19-positive ImmuneCODE repertoires, whereby public or cross-reactive TCRs were removed. Using the MIRA antigens, annotated TCRs were further analysed by specific ORF or by position within an ORF. Depth was the summed frequency of annotated unique rearrangements, while breadth was defined as annotated unique rearrangements over total unique productive rearrangements. Two-sided Wilcoxon rank-sum tests were used to compare TCR breadth between groups. The clones in this table, taken by TCRdb from immuneACCESS, are in-frame only. Not every clone is retained; where verified, under half of the shortfall comes from an unresolved V gene, and the cause of the rest is unknown. That table gives V, J and clone size, and the DNA gave D and trimming. The sample table lists 350,000 to 450,000 clones, around 92% of them with a count of one. Roughly 1.7% of the sample rests with the top ten.

Of note for this clone: The target of this receptor is not known. No quality values exist for individual bases; no much larger clone is one base distant.

Relative to germline, V is missing 4 bases and J is missing 7 bases, with 9 bases of the junction outside any gene match. Inclusive of the bounding cysteine and phenylalanine, the CDR3 is 15 residues long. The sequence is cut down to CDR3 DNA, 45 bases in frame from base 1. In the germline V gene (reference sequence), CDR1 corresponds to SGHKS and CDR2 to YYEKEE. Specimen: peripheral blood, collected in a trial of Ad26.COV2.S vaccine versus placebo. Recombination joined TRBV5-5 with TRBJ1-2; a stretch of 11 junction bases matches TRBD1. This receptor was taken from a person aged 18-65 years who received the Ad26.COV2.S COVID-19 vaccine or a placebo. The DNA sequence reads TGTGCCAGCAGCCTGGGGACAGGGGGTACGGTTGGCTACACCTTC. It specifies CASSLGTGGTVGYTF.